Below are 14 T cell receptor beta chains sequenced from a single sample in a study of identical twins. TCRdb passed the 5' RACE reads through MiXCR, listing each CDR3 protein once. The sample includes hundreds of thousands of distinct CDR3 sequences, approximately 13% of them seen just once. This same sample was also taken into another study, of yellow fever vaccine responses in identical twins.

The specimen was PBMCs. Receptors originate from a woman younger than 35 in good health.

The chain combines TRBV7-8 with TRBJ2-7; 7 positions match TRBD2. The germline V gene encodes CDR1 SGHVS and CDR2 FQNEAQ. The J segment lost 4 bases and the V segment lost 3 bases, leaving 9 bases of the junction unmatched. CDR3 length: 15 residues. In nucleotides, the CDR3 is TGTGCCAGCAGCTTGGACGGAGCGGGAATTTACGAGCAGTACTTC. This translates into CASSLDGAGIYEQYF. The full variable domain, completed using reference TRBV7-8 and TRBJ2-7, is GAGVSQSPRYKVAKRGQDVALRCDPISGHVSLFWYQQALGQGPEFLTYFQNEAQLDKSGLPSDRFFAERPEGSVSTLKIQRTQQEDSAVYLCASSLDGAGIYEQYFGPGTRLTVT.

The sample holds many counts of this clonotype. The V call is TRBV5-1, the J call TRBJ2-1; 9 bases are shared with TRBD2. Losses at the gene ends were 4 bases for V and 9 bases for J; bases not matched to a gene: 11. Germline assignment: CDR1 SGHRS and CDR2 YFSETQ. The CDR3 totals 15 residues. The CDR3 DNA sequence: TGCGCCAGCAGCCCTGACGGAGCGGGAGGTGGTGAGCAGTTCTTC. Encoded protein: CASSPDGAGGGEQFF.

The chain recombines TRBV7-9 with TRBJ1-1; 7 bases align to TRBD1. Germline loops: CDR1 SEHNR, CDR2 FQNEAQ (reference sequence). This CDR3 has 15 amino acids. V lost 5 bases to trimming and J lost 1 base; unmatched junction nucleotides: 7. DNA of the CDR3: TGTGCCAGCAGCAACCGACAGGGTCAGAACACTGAAGCTTTCTTT. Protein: CASSNRQGQNTEAFF. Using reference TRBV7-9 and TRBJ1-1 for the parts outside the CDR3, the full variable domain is DTGVSQNPRHKITKRGQNVTFRCDPISEHNRLYWYRQTLGQGPEFLTYFQNEAQLEKSRLLSDRFSAERPKGSFSTLEIQRTEQGDSAMYLCASSNRQGQNTEAFFGQGTRLTVV.

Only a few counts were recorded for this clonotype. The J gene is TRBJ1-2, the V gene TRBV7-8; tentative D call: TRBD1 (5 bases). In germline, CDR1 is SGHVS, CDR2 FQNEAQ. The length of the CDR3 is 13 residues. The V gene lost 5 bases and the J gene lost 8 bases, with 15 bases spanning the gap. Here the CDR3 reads CASSKGRTLGYTF. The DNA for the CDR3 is TGTGCCAGCAGCAAGGGACGGACTCTAGGCTACACCTTC. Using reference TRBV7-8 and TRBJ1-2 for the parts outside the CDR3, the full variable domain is GAGVSQSPRYKVAKRGQDVALRCDPISGHVSLFWYQQALGQGPEFLTYFQNEAQLDKSGLPSDRFFAERPEGSVSTLKIQRTQQEDSAVYLCASSKGRTLGYTFGSGTRLTVV.

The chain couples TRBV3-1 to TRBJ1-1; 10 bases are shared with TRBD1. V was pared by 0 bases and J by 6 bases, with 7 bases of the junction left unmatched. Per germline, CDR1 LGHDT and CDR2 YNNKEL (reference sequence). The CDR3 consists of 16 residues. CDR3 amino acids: CASSQDRGQGFPEAFF. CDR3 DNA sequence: TGTGCCAGCAGCCAAGATAGGGGACAGGGGTTTCCTGAAGCTTTCTTT.

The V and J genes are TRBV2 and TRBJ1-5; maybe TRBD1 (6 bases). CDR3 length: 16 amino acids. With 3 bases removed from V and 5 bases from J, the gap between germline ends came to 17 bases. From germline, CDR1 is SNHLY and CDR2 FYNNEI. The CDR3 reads CASSEAGDQAYQPQHF. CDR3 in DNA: TGTGCCAGCAGTGAGGCAGGGGACCAAGCATATCAGCCCCAGCATTTT.

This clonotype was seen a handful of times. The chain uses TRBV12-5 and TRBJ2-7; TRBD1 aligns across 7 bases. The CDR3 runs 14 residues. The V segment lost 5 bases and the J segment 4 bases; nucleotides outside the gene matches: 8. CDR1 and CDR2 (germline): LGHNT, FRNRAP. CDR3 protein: CASGATDREYEQYF. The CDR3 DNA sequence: TGTGCTAGTGGTGCCACCGACAGGGAGTACGAGCAGTACTTC.

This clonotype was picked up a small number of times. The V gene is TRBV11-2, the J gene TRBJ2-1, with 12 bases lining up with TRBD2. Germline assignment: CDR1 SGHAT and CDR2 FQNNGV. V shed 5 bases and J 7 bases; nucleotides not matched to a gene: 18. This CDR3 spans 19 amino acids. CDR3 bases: TGTGCCAGCAGCGCCCTCCCCCTCCTAGCGGGGGGGGAGGGAAATGAGCAGTTCTTC. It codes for CASSALPLLAGGEGNEQFF.

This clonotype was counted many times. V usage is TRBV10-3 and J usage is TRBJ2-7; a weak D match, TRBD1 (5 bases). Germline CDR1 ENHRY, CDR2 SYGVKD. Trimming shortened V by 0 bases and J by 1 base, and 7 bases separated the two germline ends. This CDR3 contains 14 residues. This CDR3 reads CAISESRQSYEQYF. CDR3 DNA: TGTGCCATCAGTGAGTCGCGACAGTCCTACGAGCAGTACTTC.

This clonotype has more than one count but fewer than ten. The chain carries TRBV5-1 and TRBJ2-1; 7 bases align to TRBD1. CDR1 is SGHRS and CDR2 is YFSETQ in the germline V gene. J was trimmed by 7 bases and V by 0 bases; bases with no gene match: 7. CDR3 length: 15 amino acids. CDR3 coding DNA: TGCGCCAGCAGCTTGGTAGGGGGCGCCGATAATGAGCAGTTCTTC. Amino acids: CASSLVGGADNEQFF.

This CDR3 reads CASRTSEGTEVDQPQHF. The CDR3 nucleotides are TGTGCCAGCAGGACCTCCGAGGGGACGGAGGTAGATCAGCCCCAGCATTTT. The V and J genes are TRBV12-3 or TRBV12-4 and TRBJ1-5; tentative D call: TRBD1 (5 bases). This CDR3 has 17 amino acids. The V end was cut by 6 bases, the J end by 5 bases, with 23 bases between.

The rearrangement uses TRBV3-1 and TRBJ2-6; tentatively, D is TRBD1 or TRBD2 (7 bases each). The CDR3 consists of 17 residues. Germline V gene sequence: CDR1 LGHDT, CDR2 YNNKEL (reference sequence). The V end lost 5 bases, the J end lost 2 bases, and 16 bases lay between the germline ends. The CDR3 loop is CASSGEGALAGANVLTF. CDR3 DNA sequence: TGTGCCAGCAGCGGGGAGGGGGCACTTGCTGGGGCCAACGTCCTGACTTTC.

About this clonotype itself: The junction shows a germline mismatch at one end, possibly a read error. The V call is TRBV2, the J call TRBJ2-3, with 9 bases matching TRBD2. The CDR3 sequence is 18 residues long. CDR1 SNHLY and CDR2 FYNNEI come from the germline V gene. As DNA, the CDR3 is TGTGCCATCAGTCATAGCGGGAGTCCCGACATAAGCACAGATACGCAGTATTTT. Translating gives CAISHSGSPDISTDTQYF.

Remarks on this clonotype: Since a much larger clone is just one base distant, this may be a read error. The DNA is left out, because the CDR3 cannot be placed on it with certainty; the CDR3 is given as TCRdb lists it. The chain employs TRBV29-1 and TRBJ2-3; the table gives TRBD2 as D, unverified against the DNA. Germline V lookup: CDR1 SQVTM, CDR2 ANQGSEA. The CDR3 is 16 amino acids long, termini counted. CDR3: CSVVPFGSGATDTHYF.